This TCR beta chain stems from a study of shared clonotypes between healthy human individuals. Points from the study as a whole: Collection of samples was limited to blood; tissue repertoires likely differ.

The protocol was immunoSEQ multiplex PCR, while the TCRdb copy is restricted to in-frame clones and leaves out a portion. Of around 2.3 million clones in the sample, almost 96% were seen once. V lost 7 bases and J lost 0, with 12 bases in between. CDR1 and CDR2 (germline): GTSNPN, SVGIG (reference sequence). The CDR3 consists of 14 residues. Concerning this clone: Its antigen remains unidentified.

The specimen was naive CD4+ T cells sorted from blood. Subset of the sample: CD45RA+ positively selected. The TCR sequence derives from a man between 18 and 35 years old in good health. The V gene is TRBV30, the J gene TRBJ1-4; D gene ambiguous. The CDR3 DNA follows: TGTGCCTACCGGAACACAGCAACTAATGAAAAACTGTTTTTT. It is translated as CAYRNTATNEKLFF.